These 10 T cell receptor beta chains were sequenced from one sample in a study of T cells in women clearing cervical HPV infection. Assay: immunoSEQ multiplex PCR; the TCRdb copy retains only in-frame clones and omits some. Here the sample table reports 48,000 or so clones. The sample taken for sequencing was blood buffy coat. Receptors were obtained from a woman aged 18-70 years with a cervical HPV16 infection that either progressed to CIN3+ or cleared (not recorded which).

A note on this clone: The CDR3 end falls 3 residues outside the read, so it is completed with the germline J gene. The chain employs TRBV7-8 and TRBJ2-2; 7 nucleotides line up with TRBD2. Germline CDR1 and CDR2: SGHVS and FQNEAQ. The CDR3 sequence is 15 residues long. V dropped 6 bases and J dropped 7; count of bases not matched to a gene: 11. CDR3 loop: CASRGYAGVSGELFF. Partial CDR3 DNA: TGTGCCAGCAGGGGTTATGCGGGAGTTAGCGGGGAG.

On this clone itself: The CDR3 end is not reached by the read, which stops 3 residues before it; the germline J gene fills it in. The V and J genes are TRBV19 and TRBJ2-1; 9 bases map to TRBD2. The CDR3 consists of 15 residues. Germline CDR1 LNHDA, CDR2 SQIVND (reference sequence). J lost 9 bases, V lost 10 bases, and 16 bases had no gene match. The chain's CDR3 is CATLRVAGGPGEQFF. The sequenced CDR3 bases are TGTGCCACCCTCCGGGTCGCGGGGGGGCCGGGTGAG.

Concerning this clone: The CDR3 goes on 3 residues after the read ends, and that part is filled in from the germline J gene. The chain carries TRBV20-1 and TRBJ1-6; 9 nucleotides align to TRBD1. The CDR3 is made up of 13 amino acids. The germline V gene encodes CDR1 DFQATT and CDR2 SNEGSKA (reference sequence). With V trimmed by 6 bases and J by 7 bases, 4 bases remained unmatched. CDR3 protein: CSAPGQGNSPLHF. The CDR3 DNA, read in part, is TGCAGTGCCCCGGGACAGGGAAATTCACCC.

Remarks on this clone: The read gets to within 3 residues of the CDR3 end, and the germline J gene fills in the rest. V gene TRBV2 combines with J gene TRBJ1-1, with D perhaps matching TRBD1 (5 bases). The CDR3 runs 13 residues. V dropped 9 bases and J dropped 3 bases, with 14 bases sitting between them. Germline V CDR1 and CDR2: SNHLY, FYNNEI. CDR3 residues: CARPDGGDTEAFF. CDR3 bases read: TGTGCCAGACCGGACGGGGGGGACACTGAA.

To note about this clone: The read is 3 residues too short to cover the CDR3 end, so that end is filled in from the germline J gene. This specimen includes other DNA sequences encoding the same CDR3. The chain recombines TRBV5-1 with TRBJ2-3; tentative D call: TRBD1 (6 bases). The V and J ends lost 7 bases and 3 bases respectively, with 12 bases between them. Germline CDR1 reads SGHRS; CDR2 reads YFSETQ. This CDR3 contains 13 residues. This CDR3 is CASYIQGTDTQYF. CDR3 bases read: TGCGCCAGCTATATACAGGGTACAGATACG.

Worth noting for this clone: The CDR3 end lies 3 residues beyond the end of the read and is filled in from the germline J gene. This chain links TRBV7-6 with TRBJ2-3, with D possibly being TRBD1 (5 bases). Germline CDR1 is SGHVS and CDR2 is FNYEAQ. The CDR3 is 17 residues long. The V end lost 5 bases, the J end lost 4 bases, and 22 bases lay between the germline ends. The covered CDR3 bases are TGTGCCAGCAGCCGTCATGAAACGATCAGGGTACCAGATACG. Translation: CASSRHETIRVPDT. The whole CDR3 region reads CASSRHETIRVPDTQYF.

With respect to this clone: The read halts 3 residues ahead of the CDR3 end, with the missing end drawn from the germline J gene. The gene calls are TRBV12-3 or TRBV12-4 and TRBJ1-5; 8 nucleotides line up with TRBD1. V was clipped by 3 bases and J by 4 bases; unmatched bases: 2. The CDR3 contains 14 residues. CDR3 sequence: CASSLDRVNQPQHF. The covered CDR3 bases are TGTGCCAGCAGTTTGGACAGGGTGAATCAGCCC.

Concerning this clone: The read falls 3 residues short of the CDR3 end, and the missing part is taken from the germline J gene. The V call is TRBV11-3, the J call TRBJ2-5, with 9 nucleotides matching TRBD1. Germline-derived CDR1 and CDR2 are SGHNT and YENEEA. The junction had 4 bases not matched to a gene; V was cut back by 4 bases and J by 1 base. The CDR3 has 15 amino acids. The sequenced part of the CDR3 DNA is TGTGCCAGCAGCTCCGGGACAGGGAGCCAAGAGACC. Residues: CASSSGTGSQET. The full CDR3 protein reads CASSSGTGSQETQYF.

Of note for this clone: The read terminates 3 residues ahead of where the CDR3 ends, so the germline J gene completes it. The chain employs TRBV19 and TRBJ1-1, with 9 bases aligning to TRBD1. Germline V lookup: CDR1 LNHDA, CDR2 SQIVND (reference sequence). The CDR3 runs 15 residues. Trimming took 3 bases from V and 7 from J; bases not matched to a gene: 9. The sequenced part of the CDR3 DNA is TGTGCCAGTAGTATCACCGGGACAGGGTCCAATGAA. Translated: CASSITGTGSNE. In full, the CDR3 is CASSITGTGSNEAFF.

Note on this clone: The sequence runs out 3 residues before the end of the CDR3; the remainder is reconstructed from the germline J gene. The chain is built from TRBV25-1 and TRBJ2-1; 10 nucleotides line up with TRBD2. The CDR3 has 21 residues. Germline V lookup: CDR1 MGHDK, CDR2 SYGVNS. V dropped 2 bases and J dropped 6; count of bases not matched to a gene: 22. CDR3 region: CASSEHFSLGVAGGPINEQFF. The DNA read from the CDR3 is TGTGCCAGCAGTGAACATTTTTCCCTTGGGGTAGCGGGAGGTCCCATCAATGAG.